This TCR beta chain was retrieved from a study of cytomegalovirus exposure and HLA in healthy donors. Overall study context: Counted in an early data release were tens of millions of unique TCRs from HLA-typed donors.

Both 60 Vbeta primers and 13 Jbeta primers went into the PCR. Sequenced by immunoSEQ multiplex PCR; TCRdb stores in-frame clones only, minus some. This table has 150,000 to 200,000 clones, about 85% appearing once. The CDR3 spans 14 residues. The germline V gene encodes CDR1 SEHNR and CDR2 FQNEAQ (reference sequence). V lost 6 bases, J lost 6 bases, and 8 bases stayed unmatched. Whole-study results and caveats: Among the most significant clusters, several appeared linked to common viral pathogens in a later analysis. With later analysis, a missense DCLRE1C variant became linked to TCR beta V- and J-gene trimming.

To note about this clone: No antigen is known for it.

This chain uses TRBV7-9 with TRBJ1-3, with 7 bases matching TRBD1. This receptor was taken from a male donor in good health and CMV-seropositive. Specimen: PBMCs. CDR3 sequence: CASSPPGTANTIYF. DNA for the CDR3: TGTGCCAGCAGTCCCCCCGGGACAGCAAACACCATATATTTT.